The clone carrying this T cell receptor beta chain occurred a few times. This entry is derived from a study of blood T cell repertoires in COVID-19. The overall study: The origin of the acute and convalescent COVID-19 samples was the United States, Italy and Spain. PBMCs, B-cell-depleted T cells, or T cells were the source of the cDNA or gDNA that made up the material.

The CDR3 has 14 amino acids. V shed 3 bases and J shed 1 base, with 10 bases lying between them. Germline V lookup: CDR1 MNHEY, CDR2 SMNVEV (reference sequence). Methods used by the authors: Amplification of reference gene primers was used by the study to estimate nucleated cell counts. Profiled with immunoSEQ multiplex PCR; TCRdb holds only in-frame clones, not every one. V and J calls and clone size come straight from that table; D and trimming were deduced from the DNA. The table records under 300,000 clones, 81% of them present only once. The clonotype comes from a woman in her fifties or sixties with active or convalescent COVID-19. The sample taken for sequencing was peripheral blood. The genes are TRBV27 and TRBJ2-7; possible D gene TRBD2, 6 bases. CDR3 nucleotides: TGTGCCAGCAGTTTCGGGGGACCTTCCTACGAGCAGTACTTC. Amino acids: CASSFGGPSYEQYF.